The 2 T cell receptor beta chains in this list originate from one sample, sequenced in a study of T-cell memory formation after mild COVID-19. Via MiXCR, TCRdb re-called the 5' RACE reads, giving one row per CDR3 protein. The data show hundreds of thousands of distinct CDR3 sequences, roughly 19% seen once. Sequencing was performed on PBMCs or a T cell subset sorted from them (not recorded which). All receptors derive from a man younger than 30 who had mild COVID-19 (a few samples of this study predate the infection). Cell type and time point are not known.

The CDR3 protein is CASSITGAHTEAFF. The DNA of the CDR3 is TGTGCCAGCAGCATCACGGGGGCCCACACTGAAGCTTTCTTT. This sequence joins TRBV7-3 and TRBJ1-1; a possible D gene is TRBD1 (6 bases). This CDR3 is 14 amino acids long. Germline CDR1 SGHTA, CDR2 FQGTGA. With 5 bases removed from V and 3 bases from J, the gap between germline ends came to 13 bases.

CDR3 DNA sequence: TGTGCCAGTCTGGCAGCAGGGCGAACTGAAGCTTTCTTT. Its protein product is CASLAAGRTEAFF. The chain couples TRBV6-2 or TRBV6-3 to TRBJ1-1; TRBD1 might be the D (5 bases). The CDR3 is 13 residues long. Trimming pared 9 bases from V and 5 bases from J, leaving 16 bases between. Germline values: CDR1 MNHEY, CDR2 SVGEGT.